The next 13 T cell receptor beta chains were all read from a single sample in a study of CD4 T cell repertoires in COVID-19. These memory T cells were uncultured and sequenced directly after ex vivo isolation. Clones were sequenced by immunoSEQ multiplex PCR, and TCRdb holds only the in-frame ones, with some missing. The data hold about 24,000 clones, with 93% observed a single time. Sample: circulating follicular helper CD4+ T cells (cTfh) from blood, taken before the COVID-19 pandemic. The receptors here all came from a human donor who had COVID-19.

V is TRBV30 and J is TRBJ1-2; D unclear. V lost 2 bases and J lost 0, with 16 bases in between. The CDR3 has 16 amino acids. The V gene's germline CDR1 is GTSNPN and CDR2 SVGIG (reference sequence). This CDR3 is CAWSHSPLGANYGYTF. The CDR3, as DNA: TGTGCCTGGAGTCACTCCCCCTTGGGAGCTAACTATGGCTACACCTTC. Together with reference TRBV30 and TRBJ1-2, the CDR3 gives the full variable domain: SQTIHQWPATLVQPVGSPLSLECTVEGTSNPNLYWYRQAAGRGLQLLFYSVGIGQISSEVPQNLSASRPQDRQFILSSKKLLLSDSGFYLCAWSHSPLGANYGYTFGSGTRLTVV.

The chain recombines TRBV25-1 with TRBJ2-1, with 10 bases lining up with TRBD1. In germline, CDR1 is MGHDK, CDR2 SYGVNS. J lost 0 bases, V lost 4 bases, and 3 bases had no gene match. This CDR3 contains 16 residues. CDR3 nucleotide sequence: TGTGCCAGCAGTGCGGGACAGGGGTACTCCTACAATGAGCAGTTCTTC. Its translation: CASSAGQGYSYNEQFF. Full variable domain (outside the CDR3, taken from reference TRBV25-1 and TRBJ2-1): EADIYQTPRYLVIGTGKKITLECSQTMGHDKMYWYQQDPGMELHLIHYSYGVNSTEKGDLSSESTVSRIRTEHFPLTLESARPSHTSQYLCASSAGQGYSYNEQFFGPGTRLTVL.

The V gene is TRBV6-1, the J gene TRBJ1-1; D possibly corresponds to TRBD1 (5 bases). CDR1 and CDR2 (germline): MNHNS, SASEGT. The CDR3 covers 13 residues. In DNA, the CDR3 is TGTGCAGTCGGGGGAGGATGGAACACTGAAGCTTTCTTT. It specifies CAVGGGWNTEAFF.

The CDR3 bases are TGTGCCAGCTCACCACCGGCCGCTGCCTCCTACGAGCAGTACTTC. Translating it yields CASSPPAAASYEQYF. V usage is TRBV18 and J usage is TRBJ2-7; D remains unclear. V was cut by 0 bases and J by 0 bases, with 9 bases left in between. Germline CDR1 reads KGHSH; CDR2 reads LQKENI. This CDR3 contains 15 residues.

The chain employs TRBV6-5 and TRBJ1-1; D ambiguous. V was cut by 6 bases and J by 7 bases, with 9 bases left in between. Germline CDR1 MNHEY, CDR2 SVGAGI. The CDR3 contains 11 residues. This CDR3 reads CASRRELEAFF. In nucleotides, the CDR3 is TGTGCCAGCAGGAGAGAACTTGAAGCTTTCTTT.

This rearrangement joins TRBV14 to TRBJ2-1, with TRBD2 matching over 9 bases. With V trimmed by 4 bases and J by 5 bases, 6 bases remained unmatched. CDR3 length: 15 residues. CDR1 SGHDN and CDR2 FVKESK come from the germline V gene. The CDR3 here is CASSRSGGTHNEQFF. Here the CDR3 DNA reads TGTGCCAGCAGCCGGAGCGGGGGGACTCACAATGAGCAGTTCTTC.

J is TRBJ2-2 and V is TRBV5-7, with TRBD2 matching 13 bases. TRBV5-7 carries the ORF label, with uncertain function. The CDR3 covers 16 residues. V trimming: 3 bases; J trimming: 7 bases; junction bases outside the gene matches: 6. The CDR3 protein is CASSYGLAGAGGELFF. DNA for the CDR3: TGTGCCAGCAGCTACGGACTAGCGGGAGCGGGCGGGGAGCTGTTTTTT.

The chain links TRBV6-4 to TRBJ1-4; 10 nucleotides agree with TRBD1. Germline V gene data show CDR1 as MRHNA and CDR2 as SNTAGT. V shed 4 bases and J 5 bases; nucleotides not matched to a gene: 10. The CDR3 consists of 17 residues. The DNA of the CDR3 is TGTGCCAGCAGTGGGACAGGGGGGCTGGGAGTCAATGAAAAACTGTTTTTT. It codes for CASSGTGGLGVNEKLFF.

This sequence joins TRBV18 and TRBJ2-7, with TRBD1 matching over 7 bases. This CDR3 contains 14 residues. The junction had 7 bases not matched to a gene; V was cut back by 3 bases and J by 5 bases. The germline V gene encodes CDR1 KGHSH and CDR2 LQKENI. The chain's CDR3 is CASSPGQPEDEQYF. CDR3 in DNA: TGTGCCAGCTCACCGGGACAGCCCGAAGACGAGCAGTACTTC.

This chain links TRBV5-1 with TRBJ1-2; a weak D match, TRBD1 (5 bases). With 1 base removed from V and 6 bases from J, the gap between germline ends came to 16 bases. The CDR3 is made up of 15 amino acids. Germline V gives CDR1 SGHRS, CDR2 YFSETQ. The CDR3 sequence: CASSLTSFRVDGYTF. In nucleotides, the CDR3 is TGCGCCAGCAGCTTGACGTCTTTCAGGGTAGATGGCTACACCTTC.

The rearrangement joins TRBV5-4 to TRBJ2-1, with 9 bases identical to TRBD1. The CDR3 is 15 amino acids. CDR1 and CDR2 (germline): SGHNT, YYREEE (reference sequence). V lost 4 bases and J lost 0; bases outside the gene matches: 2. This chain's CDR3 is CASSTDRGSYNEQFF. The CDR3 nucleotides read TGTGCCAGCAGCACGGACAGGGGCTCCTACAATGAGCAGTTCTTC.

V is TRBV6-1 and J is TRBJ2-3; weak D call: TRBD2 (7 bases). CDR1 MNHNS and CDR2 SASEGT come from the germline V gene. CDR3 length: 18 amino acids. Trimming took 2 bases from V and 2 from J, leaving 20 bases between them. CDR3 sequence: CASSERGLAGTYTDTQYF. In DNA form, the CDR3 reads TGTGCCAGCAGTGAAAGGGGGTTAGCGGGCACCTACACAGATACGCAGTATTTT.

This chain links TRBV14 with TRBJ1-5; tentatively, D is TRBD1 (5 bases). Looked up from germline, CDR1 is SGHDN and CDR2 is FVKESK. V was pared by 5 bases and J by 3 bases, with 8 bases between. This CDR3 region has 13 residues. CDR3 bases: TGTGCCAGCAGCGGGGGGTACAATCAGCCCCAGCATTTT. As protein: CASSGGYNQPQHF.